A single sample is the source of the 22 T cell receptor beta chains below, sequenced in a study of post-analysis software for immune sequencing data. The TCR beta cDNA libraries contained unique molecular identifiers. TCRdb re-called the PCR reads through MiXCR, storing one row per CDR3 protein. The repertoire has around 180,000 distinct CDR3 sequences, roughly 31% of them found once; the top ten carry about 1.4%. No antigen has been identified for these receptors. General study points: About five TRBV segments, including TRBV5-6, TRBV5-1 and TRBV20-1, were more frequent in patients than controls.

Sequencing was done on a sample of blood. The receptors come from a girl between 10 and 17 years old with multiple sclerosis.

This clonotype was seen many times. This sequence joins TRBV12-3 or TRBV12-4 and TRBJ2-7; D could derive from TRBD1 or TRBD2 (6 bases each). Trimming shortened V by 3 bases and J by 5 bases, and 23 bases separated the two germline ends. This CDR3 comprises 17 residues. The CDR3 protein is CASSFMGLGAGAHEQYF. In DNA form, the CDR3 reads TGTGCCAGCAGTTTTATGGGACTTGGGGCAGGGGCCCACGAGCAGTACTTC.

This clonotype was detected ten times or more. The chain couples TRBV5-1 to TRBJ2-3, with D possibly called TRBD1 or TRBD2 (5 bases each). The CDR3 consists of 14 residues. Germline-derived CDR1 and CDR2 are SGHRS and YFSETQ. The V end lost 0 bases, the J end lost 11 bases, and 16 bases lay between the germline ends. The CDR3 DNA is TGCGCCAGCAGCTTGGACACCGGGACGCAGTGGCAGTATTTT. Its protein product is CASSLDTGTQWQYF.

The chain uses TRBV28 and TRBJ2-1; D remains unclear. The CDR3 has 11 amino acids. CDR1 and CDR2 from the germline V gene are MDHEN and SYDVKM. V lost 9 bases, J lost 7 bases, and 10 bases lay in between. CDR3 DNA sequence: TGTGCCAGTTCGGTCCAGAATGAGCAGTTCTTC. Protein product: CASSVQNEQFF. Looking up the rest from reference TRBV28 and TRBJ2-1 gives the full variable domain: DVKVTQSSRYLVKRTGEKVFLECVQDMDHENMFWYRQDPGLGLRLIYFSYDVKMKEKGDIPEGYSVSREKKERFSLILESASTNQTSMYLCASSVQNEQFFGPGTRLTVL.

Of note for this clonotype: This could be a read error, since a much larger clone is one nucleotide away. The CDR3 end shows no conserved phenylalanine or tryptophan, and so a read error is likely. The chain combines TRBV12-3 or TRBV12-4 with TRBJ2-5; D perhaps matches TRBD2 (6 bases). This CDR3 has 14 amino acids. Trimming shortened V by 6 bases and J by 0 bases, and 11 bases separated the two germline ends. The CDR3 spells CASSHGGYQETQYV. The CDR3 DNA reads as TGTGCCAGCAGCCATGGGGGGTACCAAGAGACCCAGTACGTC.

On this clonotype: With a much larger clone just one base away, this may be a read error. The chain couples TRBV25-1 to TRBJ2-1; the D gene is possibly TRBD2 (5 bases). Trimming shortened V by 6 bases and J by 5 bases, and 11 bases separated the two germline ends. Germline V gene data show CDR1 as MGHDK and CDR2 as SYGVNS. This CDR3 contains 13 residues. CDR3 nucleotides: TGTGCCAGCAGGCTAGCCTGGAACAATGAGCAGTTCTTC. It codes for CASRLAWNNEQFF.

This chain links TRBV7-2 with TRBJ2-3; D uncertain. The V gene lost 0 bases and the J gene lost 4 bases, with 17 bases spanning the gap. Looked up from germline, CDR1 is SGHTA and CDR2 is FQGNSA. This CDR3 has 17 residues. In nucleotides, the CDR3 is TGTGCCAGCAGCTTAGCGGGATTGGGAAACCTAGCAGATACGCAGTATTTT. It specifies CASSLAGLGNLADTQYF.

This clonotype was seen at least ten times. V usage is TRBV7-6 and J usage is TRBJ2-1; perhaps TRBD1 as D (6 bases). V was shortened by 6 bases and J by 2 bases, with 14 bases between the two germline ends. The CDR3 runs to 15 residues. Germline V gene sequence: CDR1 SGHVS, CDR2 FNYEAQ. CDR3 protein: CASSLQGDPYNEQFF. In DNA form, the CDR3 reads TGTGCCAGCAGTTTACAGGGAGACCCCTACAATGAGCAGTTCTTC.

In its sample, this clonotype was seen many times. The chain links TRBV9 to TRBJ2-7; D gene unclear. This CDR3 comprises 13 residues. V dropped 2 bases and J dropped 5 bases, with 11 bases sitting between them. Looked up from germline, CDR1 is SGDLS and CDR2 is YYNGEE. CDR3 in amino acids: CASSVRPGDEQYF. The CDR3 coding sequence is TGTGCCAGCAGCGTCAGGCCTGGGGACGAGCAGTACTTC.

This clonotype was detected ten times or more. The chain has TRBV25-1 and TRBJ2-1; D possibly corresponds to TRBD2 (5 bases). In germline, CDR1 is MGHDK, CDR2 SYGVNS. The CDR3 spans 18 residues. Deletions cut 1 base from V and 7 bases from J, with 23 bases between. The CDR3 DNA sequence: TGTGCCAGCAGTGAATCTCGGGCAGCGGCCCTTGACTCAAATGAGCAGTTCTTC. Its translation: CASSESRAAALDSNEQFF. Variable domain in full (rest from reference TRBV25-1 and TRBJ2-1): EADIYQTPRYLVIGTGKKITLECSQTMGHDKMYWYQQDPGMELHLIHYSYGVNSTEKGDLSSESTVSRIRTEHFPLTLESARPSHTSQYLCASSESRAAALDSNEQFFGPGTRLTVL.

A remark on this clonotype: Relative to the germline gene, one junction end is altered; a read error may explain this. CDR3 in DNA: TGCAGTGCTAGTCCCCGGGGCGGGAACGGACAAGGGACCCAGTACTTC. Its protein product is CSASPRGGNGQGTQYF. This chain links TRBV20-1 with TRBJ2-5; D is possibly TRBD2 (6 bases). CDR1 DFQATT and CDR2 SNEGSKA come from the germline V gene (reference sequence). CDR3 length equals 16 residues.

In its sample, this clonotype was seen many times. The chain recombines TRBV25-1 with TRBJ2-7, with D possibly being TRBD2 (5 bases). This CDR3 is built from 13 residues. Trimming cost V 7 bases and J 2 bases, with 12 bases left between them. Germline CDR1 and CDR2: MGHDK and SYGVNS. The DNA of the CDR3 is TGTGCCAGCATACGGGGAGAGACCTACGAGCAGTACTTC. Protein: CASIRGETYEQYF.

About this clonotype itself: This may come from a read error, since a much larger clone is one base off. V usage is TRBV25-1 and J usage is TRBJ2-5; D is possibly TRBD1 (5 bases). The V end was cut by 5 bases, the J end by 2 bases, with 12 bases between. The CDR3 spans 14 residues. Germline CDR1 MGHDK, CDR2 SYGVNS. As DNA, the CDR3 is TGTGCCAGCAGTTCTGACAGTGTTCAAGAGACCCAGTACTTC. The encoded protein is CASSSDSVQETQYF.

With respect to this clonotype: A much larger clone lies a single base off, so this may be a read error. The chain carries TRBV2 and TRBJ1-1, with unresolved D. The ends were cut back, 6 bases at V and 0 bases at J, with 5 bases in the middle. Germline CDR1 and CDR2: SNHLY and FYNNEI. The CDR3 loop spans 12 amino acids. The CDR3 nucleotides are TGTGCCAGCAGCCGGCTGAACACTGAAGCTTTCTTT. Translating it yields CASSRLNTEAFF.

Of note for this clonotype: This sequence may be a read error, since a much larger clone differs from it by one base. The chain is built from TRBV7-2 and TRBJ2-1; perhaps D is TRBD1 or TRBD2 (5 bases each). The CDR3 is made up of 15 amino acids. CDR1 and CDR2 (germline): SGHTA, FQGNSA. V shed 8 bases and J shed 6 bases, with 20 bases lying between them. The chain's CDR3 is CASGRKSGGGNEQFF. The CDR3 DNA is TGTGCCAGCGGCCGAAAAAGCGGTGGGGGCAATGAGCAGTTCTTC.

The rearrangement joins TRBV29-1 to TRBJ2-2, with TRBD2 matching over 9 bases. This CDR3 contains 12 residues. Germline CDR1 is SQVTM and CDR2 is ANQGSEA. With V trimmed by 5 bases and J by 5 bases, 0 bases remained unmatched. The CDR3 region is CSVSGRTGELFF. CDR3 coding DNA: TGCAGCGTTAGCGGGAGGACCGGGGAGCTGTTTTTT.

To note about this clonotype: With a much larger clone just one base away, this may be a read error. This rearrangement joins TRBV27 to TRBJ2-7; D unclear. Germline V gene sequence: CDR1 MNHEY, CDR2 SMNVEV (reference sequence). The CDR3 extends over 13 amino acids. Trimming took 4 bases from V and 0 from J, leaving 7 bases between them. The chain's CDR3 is CASSCQDSYEQYF. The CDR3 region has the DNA TGTGCCAGCAGTTGTCAGGACTCCTACGAGCAGTACTTC.

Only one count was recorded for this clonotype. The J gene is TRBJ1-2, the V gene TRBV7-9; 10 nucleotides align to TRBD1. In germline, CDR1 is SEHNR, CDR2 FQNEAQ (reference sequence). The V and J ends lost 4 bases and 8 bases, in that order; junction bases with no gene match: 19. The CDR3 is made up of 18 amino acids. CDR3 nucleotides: TGTGCCAGCAGCTCAACTATATCTCTGACAGGGGGCGAGGAAGGCTACACCTTC. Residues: CASSSTISLTGGEEGYTF.

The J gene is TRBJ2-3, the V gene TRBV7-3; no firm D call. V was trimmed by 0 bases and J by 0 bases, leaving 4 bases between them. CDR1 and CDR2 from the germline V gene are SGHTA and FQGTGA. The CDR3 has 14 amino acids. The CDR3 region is CASSLTSSTDTQYF. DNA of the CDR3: TGTGCCAGCAGCTTAACATCGAGCACAGATACGCAGTATTTT.

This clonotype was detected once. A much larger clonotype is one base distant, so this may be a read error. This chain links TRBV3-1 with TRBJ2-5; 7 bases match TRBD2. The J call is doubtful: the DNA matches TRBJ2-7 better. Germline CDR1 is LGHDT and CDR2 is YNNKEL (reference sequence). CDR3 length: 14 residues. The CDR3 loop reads CTSSRAGWGYEQYF. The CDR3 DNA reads TGTACCAGCAGCCGAGCGGGATGGGGCTACGAGCAGTACTTC.

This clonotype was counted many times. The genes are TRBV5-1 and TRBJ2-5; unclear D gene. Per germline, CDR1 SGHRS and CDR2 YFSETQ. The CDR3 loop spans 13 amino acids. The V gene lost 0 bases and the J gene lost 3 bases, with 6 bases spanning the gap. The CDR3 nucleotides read TGCGCCAGCAGCTTGGACGTTGAAGAGACCCAGTACTTC. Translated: CASSLDVEETQYF. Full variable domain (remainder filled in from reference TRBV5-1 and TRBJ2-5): KAGVTQTPRYLIKTRGQQVTLSCSPISGHRSVSWYQQTPGQGLQFLFEYFSETQRNKGNFPGRFSGRQFSNSRSEMNVSTLELGDSALYLCASSLDVEETQYFGPGTRLLVL.

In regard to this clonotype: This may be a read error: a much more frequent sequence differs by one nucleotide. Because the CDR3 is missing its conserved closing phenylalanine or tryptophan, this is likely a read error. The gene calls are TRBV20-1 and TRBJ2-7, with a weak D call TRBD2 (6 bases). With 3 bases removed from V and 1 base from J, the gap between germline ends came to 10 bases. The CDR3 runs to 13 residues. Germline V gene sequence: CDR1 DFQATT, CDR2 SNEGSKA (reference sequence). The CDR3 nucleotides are TGCAGTGCTAGCGCGGGGCGGTCCTACGAGCAGTACTGC. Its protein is CSASAGRSYEQYC.

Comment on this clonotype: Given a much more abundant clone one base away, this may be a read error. The CDR3 sequence: CASSYSGRANERFF. The DNA for the CDR3 is TGTGCCAGCAGTTACAGCGGGAGGGCCAATGAGCGGTTCTTC. This chain joins TRBV12-3 or TRBV12-4 and TRBJ2-1; 10 bases are a match to TRBD2. CDR3 length: 14 amino acids.